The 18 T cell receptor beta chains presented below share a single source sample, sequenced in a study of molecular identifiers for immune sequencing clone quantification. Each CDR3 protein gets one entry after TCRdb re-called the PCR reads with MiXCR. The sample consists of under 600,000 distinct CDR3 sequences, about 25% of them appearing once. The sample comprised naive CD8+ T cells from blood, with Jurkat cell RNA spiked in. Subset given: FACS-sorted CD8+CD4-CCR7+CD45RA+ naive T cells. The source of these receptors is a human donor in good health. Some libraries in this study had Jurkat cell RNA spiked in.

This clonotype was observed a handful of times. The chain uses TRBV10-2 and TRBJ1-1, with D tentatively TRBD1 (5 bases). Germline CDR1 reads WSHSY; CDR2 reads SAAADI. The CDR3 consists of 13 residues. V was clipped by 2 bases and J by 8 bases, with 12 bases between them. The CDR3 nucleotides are TGCGCCAGCAGTGAGGTCCGGGACTTAGAAGCTTTCTTT. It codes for CASSEVRDLEAFF.

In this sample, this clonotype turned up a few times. The CDR3 DNA reads as TGTGCCAGTCTTGAAGTCTACTCTGGGGCCAACGTCCTGACTTTC. Translating gives CASLEVYSGANVLTF. This chain connects TRBV19 to TRBJ2-6, with D unresolved. Looked up from germline, CDR1 is LNHDA and CDR2 is SQIVND (reference sequence). Trimming took off 8 bases at V and 0 bases at J, with 11 bases between the two ends. CDR3 length equals 15 residues. The variable domain in full, completed from reference TRBV19 and TRBJ2-6, reads DGGITQSPKYLFRKEGQNVTLSCEQNLNHDAMYWYRQDPGQGLRLIYYSQIVNDFQKGDIAEGYSVSREKKESFPLTVTSAQKNPTAFYLCASLEVYSGANVLTFGAGSRLTVL.

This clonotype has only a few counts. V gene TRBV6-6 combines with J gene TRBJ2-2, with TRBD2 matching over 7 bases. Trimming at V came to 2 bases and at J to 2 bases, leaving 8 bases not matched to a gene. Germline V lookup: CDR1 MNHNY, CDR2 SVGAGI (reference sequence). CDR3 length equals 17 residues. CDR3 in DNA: TGTGCCAGCAGTTACCCAAGAGCGGGGCTTAACACCGGGGAGCTGTTTTTT. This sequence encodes CASSYPRAGLNTGELFF.

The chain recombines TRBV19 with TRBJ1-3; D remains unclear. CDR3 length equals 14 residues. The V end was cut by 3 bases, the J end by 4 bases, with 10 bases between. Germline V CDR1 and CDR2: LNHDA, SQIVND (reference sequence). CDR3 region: CASSIVFMGNTIYF. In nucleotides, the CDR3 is TGTGCCAGTAGTATTGTCTTTATGGGAAACACCATATATTTT.

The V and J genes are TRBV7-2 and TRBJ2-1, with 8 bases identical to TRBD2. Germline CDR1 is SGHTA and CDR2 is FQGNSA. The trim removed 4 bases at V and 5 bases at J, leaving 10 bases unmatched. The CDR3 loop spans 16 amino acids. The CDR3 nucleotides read TGTGCCAGCAGCTCCATAGCGGGAAGAAGGGACAATGAGCAGTTCTTC. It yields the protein CASSSIAGRRDNEQFF. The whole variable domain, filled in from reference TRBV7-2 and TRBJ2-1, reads GAGVSQSPSNKVTEKGKDVELRCDPISGHTALYWYRQSLGQGLEFLIYFQGNSAPDKSGLPSDRFSAERTGGSVSTLTIQRTQQEDSAVYLCASSSIAGRRDNEQFFGPGTRLTVL.

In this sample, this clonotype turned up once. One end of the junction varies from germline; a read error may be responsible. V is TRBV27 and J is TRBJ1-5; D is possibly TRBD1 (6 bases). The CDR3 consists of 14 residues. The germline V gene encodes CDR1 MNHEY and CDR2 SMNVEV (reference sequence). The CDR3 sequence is CASSYGGLGQPPHF. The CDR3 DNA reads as TGTGCCAGCAGTTACGGGGGGCTGGGTCAGCCCCCGCATTTT.

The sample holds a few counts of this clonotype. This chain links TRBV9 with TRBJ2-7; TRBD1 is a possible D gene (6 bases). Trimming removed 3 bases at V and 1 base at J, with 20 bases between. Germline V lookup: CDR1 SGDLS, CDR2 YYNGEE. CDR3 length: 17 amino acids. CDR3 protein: CASSDPRAGVNSYEQYF. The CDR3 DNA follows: TGTGCCAGCAGCGATCCCCGGGCAGGGGTCAATTCCTACGAGCAGTACTTC.

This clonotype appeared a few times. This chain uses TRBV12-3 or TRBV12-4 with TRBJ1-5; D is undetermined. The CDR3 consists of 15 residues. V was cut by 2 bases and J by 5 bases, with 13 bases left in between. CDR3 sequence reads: CASSLRGQVYQPQHF. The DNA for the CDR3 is TGTGCCAGCAGTTTACGTGGGCAGGTATATCAGCCCCAGCATTTT.

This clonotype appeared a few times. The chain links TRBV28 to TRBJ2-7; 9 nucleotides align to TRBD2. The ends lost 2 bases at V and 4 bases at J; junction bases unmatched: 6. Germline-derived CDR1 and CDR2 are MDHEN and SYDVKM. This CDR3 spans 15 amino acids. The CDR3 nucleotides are TGTGCCAGCAGTTTACCTGGGCTAGCGGGGTACGAGCAGTACTTC. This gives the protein CASSLPGLAGYEQYF.

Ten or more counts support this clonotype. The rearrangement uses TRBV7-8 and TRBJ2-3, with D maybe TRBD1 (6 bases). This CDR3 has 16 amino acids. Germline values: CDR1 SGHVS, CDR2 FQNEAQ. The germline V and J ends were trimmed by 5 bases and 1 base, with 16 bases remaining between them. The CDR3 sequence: CASSVIRDTGTDTQYF. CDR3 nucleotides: TGTGCCAGCAGCGTCATAAGGGACACTGGCACAGATACGCAGTATTTT. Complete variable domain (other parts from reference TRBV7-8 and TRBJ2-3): GAGVSQSPRYKVAKRGQDVALRCDPISGHVSLFWYQQALGQGPEFLTYFQNEAQLDKSGLPSDRFFAERPEGSVSTLKIQRTQQEDSAVYLCASSVIRDTGTDTQYFGPGTRLTVL.

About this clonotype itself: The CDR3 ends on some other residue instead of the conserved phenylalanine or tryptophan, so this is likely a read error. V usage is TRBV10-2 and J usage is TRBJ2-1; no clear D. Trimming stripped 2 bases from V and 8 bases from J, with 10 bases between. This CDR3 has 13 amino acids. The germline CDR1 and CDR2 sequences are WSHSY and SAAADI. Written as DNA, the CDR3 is TGCGCCAGCAGTGAGGAAGGTTGGGATGAGCAGTTCCTC. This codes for CASSEEGWDEQFL.

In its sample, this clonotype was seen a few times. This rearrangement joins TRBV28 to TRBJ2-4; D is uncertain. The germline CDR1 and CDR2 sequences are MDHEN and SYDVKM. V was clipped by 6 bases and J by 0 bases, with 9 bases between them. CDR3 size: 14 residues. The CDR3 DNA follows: TGTGCCAGCAGGTTCTTCTTAGCCAAAAACATTCAGTACTTC. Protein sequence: CASRFFLAKNIQYF. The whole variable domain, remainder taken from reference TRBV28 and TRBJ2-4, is DVKVTQSSRYLVKRTGEKVFLECVQDMDHENMFWYRQDPGLGLRLIYFSYDVKMKEKGDIPEGYSVSREKKERFSLILESASTNQTSMYLCASRFFLAKNIQYFGAGTRLSVL.

DNA of the CDR3: TGTGCCAGCAGTTCCGGACTAGCGGGAGACCACGAGCAGTACTTC. This encodes CASSSGLAGDHEQYF. V and J are TRBV6-6 and TRBJ2-7, with 13 bases matching TRBD2. The ends lost 4 bases at V and 5 bases at J; junction bases unmatched: 5. CDR3 length equals 15 residues. CDR1 is MNHNY and CDR2 is SVGAGI in the germline V gene (reference sequence).

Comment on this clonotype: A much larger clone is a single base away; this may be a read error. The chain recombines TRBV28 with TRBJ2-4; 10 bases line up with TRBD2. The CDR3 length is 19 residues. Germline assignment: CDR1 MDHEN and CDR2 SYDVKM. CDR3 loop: CVSSPILAGAAVAKNIQYF. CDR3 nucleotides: TGTGTCAGCAGTCCCATCCTAGCGGGAGCAGCCGTAGCCAAAAACATTCAGTACTTC.

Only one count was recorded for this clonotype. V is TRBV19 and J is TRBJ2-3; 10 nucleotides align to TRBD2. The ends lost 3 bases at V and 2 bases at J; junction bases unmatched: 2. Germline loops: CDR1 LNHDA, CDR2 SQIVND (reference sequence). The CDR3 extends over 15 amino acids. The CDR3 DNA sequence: TGTGCCAGTAGTATGCTAGCGGGGGTCACAGATACGCAGTATTTT. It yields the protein CASSMLAGVTDTQYF.

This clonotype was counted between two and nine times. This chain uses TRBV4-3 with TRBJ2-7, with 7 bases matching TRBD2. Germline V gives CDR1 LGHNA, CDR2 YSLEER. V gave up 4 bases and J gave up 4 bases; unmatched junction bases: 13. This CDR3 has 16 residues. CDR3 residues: CASSPGLAAGAYEQYF. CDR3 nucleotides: TGCGCCAGCAGCCCAGGGCTAGCGGCCGGGGCGTACGAGCAGTACTTC.

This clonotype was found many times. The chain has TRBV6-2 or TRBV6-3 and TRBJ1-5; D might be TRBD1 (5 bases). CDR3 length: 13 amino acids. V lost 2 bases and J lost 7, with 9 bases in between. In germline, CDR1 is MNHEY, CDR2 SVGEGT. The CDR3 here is CASSYGASQPQHF. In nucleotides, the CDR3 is TGTGCCAGCAGTTACGGGGCTAGCCAGCCCCAGCATTTT.

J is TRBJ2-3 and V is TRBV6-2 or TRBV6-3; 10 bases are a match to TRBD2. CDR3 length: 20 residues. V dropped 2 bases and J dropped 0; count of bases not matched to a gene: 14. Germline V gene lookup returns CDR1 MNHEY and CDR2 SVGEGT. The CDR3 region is CASSYQFLAGGLTSTDTQYF. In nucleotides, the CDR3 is TGTGCCAGCAGTTACCAATTTTTAGCGGGGGGACTCACTAGCACAGATACGCAGTATTTT.